A selection of T cell receptor beta chains follows, all from one sample in a study of blood T cell repertoires in COVID-19. Using immunoSEQ multiplex PCR, the repertoire was profiled, and TCRdb retains in-frame clones only, with some absent. Of 150,000 to 200,000 clones listed, approximately 83% are singletons. The sequenced sample was peripheral blood. The source of these receptors is a human donor with active or convalescent COVID-19. The donor label of this sample is uncertain. Each CDR3 is given with its conserved first and last residue. Fields, in order: CDR3 DNA, CDR3 protein, D gene, V gene, J gene, clone size, CDR3 length. A D gene is named only where the DNA matches it firmly. The listing skips clone size in some rows; elsewhere it reads once, few, many or a size class.

TGTGCCATCAGGCGTTCGACAGGGGGCTCCTACGAGCAGTACTTC	CAIRRSTGGSYEQYF	TRBD1	TRBV10-3	TRBJ2-7	NA	15
TGTGCCAGCATCCGGACAGGGACCTACGAGCAGTACTTC	CASIRTGTYEQYF	TRBD1	TRBV6-5	TRBJ2-7	NA	13
TGTGCCACCAGCAGAGATTCGGCGGGGGATACGCAGTATTTT	CATSRDSAGDTQYF	NA	TRBV15	TRBJ2-3	NA	14
TGCGCCAGCAGCCCAAGCTATCTAGCGGGGGGGTACAATGAGCAGTTCTTC	CASSPSYLAGGYNEQFF	TRBD2	TRBV4-3	TRBJ2-1	NA	17
TGTGCCAGCAGCTTGGCCATACAGGGACATGGAACTGAAGCTTTCTTT	CASSLAIQGHGTEAFF	NA	TRBV5-4	TRBJ1-1	NA	16
TGTGCCAGCAGTTTAGTAGGGGGCGGCTACGAGCAGTACTTC	CASSLVGGGYEQYF	TRBD1	TRBV27	TRBJ2-7	few	14
TGTGCCAGCAGTGGGAGGAGAGAGACCCAGTACTTC	CASSGRRETQYF	NA	TRBV25-1	TRBJ2-5	NA	12
TGTGCCAGCAGCCGGAGGGTAGCGGGTAACGTCGATGAGCAGTTCTTC	CASSRRVAGNVDEQFF	TRBD2	TRBV11-2	TRBJ2-1	NA	16
TGCAGCGTGGACGAGACTAGCGCGTATGTAGAGCAGTTCTTC	CSVDETSAYVEQFF	TRBD2	TRBV29-1	TRBJ2-1	once	14
TGTGCCAGCAGCCCCGGACAGATAGCCAAAAACATTCAGTACTTC	CASSPGQIAKNIQYF	NA	TRBV11-2	TRBJ2-4	NA	15
TGTGCCAGCAGTCAAGCGGGGGAGCGCACAGATACGCAGTATTTT	CASSQAGERTDTQYF	TRBD2	TRBV6-4	TRBJ2-3	few	15
TGTGCCAGCAGCGGGGAGAATGAGCAGTTCTTC	CASSGENEQFF	NA	TRBV5-6	TRBJ2-1	NA	11
TGTGCCAGCAGCTTAGAGGGGGCGCGGGGCTACACCTTC	CASSLEGARGYTF	TRBD1	TRBV7-9	TRBJ1-2	NA	13
TGTGCCAGCAGCTTAGATCACGGGGAGGCCTACGAGCAGTACTTC	CASSLDHGEAYEQYF	NA	TRBV11-3	TRBJ2-7	NA	15
TGTGCCAGCTCCCCACAGGGGGCCGATGGCTACACCTTC	CASSPQGADGYTF	TRBD1	TRBV18	TRBJ1-2	few	13
TGTGCCAGCCACGGGGGGGCCTCCAGCACCGGGGAGCTGTTTTTT	CASHGGASSTGELFF	TRBD2	TRBV7-3	TRBJ2-2	NA	15
TGCGCCAGCAGCTTGGAGCCCTCAGGGGGCGCGGGGGGCTACACCTTC	CASSLEPSGGAGGYTF	TRBD1	TRBV5-1	TRBJ1-2	NA	16
TGTGCCAGCAGCGGGGTGGGTAGCGGACCCGCAGGCTTC	CASSGVGSGPAGF	NA	TRBV6-5	TRBJ2-4	NA	13
TGTGCCAGCTCAATAGCGGGAGGGCCCCCAGAGACCCAGTACTTC	CASSIAGGPPETQYF	TRBD2	TRBV18	TRBJ2-5	NA	15
TGTGCCAGCAGCTTGGCCGGGAACTATGGCTACACCTTC	CASSLAGNYGYTF	NA	TRBV5-5	TRBJ1-2	NA	13
TGTGCCAGCAGGCCAGGCGGGGTGGGCAGCGGGGAGCTGTTTTTT	CASRPGGVGSGELFF	NA	TRBV9	TRBJ2-2	NA	15
TGTGCCAGCAGTTACTCGGGGACAGGGACCAATTCACCCCTCCACTTT	CASSYSGTGTNSPLHF	TRBD1	TRBV6-5	TRBJ1-6	NA	16
TGTGCCAGCAGCGGGGGAGGCCAGCGTAATGAGCAGTTCTTC	CASSGGGQRNEQFF	NA	TRBV9	TRBJ2-1	NA	14
TGCGCCAGCAGCCCCCCGGGACAGGGGTCCTACGAGCAGTACTTC	CASSPPGQGSYEQYF	TRBD1	TRBV5-1	TRBJ2-7	few	15
TGTGCCAGCAGTGAAGCGCCGATAGGCAGGGGAGTATCTGGGGCCAACGTCCTGACTTTC	CASSEAPIGRGVSGANVLTF	NA	TRBV6-1	TRBJ2-6	once	20
TGCGCCAGCAGCCCTCAGCGGGAGGTAGGAGAGACCCAGTACTTC	CASSPQREVGETQYF	TRBD2	TRBV5-1	TRBJ2-5	NA	15
TGTGCCAGCAGCCTCTTACACAGGGTTACTAACTATGGCTACACCTTC	CASSLLHRVTNYGYTF	NA	TRBV28	TRBJ1-2	NA	16
TGCGCCAGCAGCTCGGGTGGGGCCCATGGCTACACCTTC	CASSSGGAHGYTF	NA	TRBV5-1	TRBJ1-2	NA	13
TGTGCCAGTAAGGGACAGGGAAGTCAGCCCCAGCATTTT	CASKGQGSQPQHF	TRBD1	TRBV19	TRBJ1-5	NA	13
TGTGCCAGCACGAGGATATACAATGAAAAACTGTTTTTT	CASTRIYNEKLFF	NA	TRBV2	TRBJ1-4	NA	13
TGTGCCAGCAGCTTAGCCCGACTAGCGGGGGGGCCGACAGATACGCAGTATTTT	CASSLARLAGGPTDTQYF	TRBD2	TRBV5-4	TRBJ2-3	NA	18
TGTGCCAGCAGCTCGATGGTAGCGGGAGAGGACGAGCAGTACTTC	CASSSMVAGEDEQYF	TRBD2	TRBV13	TRBJ2-7	NA	15
TGTGCCAGCAGCTTGACGGGAGCCATATACGAGCAGTACTTC	CASSLTGAIYEQYF	NA	TRBV5-4	TRBJ2-7	NA	14
TGTGCCAGCAGCTTAAGGGGCCTAGCGGGAGGGGCAGAGACCCAGTACTTC	CASSLRGLAGGAETQYF	TRBD2	TRBV7-3	TRBJ2-5	NA	17
TGTGCCAGCAGCCGCCCGGGTGAAGCTTTCTTT	CASSRPGEAFF	NA	TRBV3-1/TRBV3-2	TRBJ1-1	once	11
TGTGCCAGCAGTTCGGGGACAGGGAACAATGAGCAGTTCTTC	CASSSGTGNNEQFF	TRBD1	TRBV6-4	TRBJ2-1	NA	14
TGTGCCAGCAGCGTCGCAGGGATCGGCGAGCAGTACTTC	CASSVAGIGEQYF	NA	TRBV12-3/TRBV12-4	TRBJ2-7	NA	13
TGTGCCAGCAGTGAGTTCAAGGACAGCCGGGAAGCTTTCTTT	CASSEFKDSREAFF	NA	TRBV2	TRBJ1-1	NA	14
TGTGCCAGCAGCCCCGGGACTAGCTGGGACTCTTACAATGAGCAGTTCTTC	CASSPGTSWDSYNEQFF	TRBD2	TRBV7-2	TRBJ2-1	NA	17
TGCGCCAGCAGCTTGATGGGGACAGCGAACACTGAAGCTTTCTTT	CASSLMGTANTEAFF	TRBD1	TRBV5-1	TRBJ1-1	once	15
TGTGCCAGCAGCGAGGGACAGGACAGCTATGGCTACACCTTC	CASSEGQDSYGYTF	TRBD1	TRBV5-6	TRBJ1-2	NA	14
TGTGCCAGCAGTTACTCGGCGGTCGGGGATGGCTACACCTTC	CASSYSAVGDGYTF	NA	TRBV6-5	TRBJ1-2	few	14
TGCAGCGTTGCCCCCATGGGCAGGGGAAACACTGAAGCTTTCTTT	CSVAPMGRGNTEAFF	NA	TRBV29-1	TRBJ1-1	few	15
TGTGCCGGGAGCGGAGCCTACTCCTACAATGAGCAGTTCTTC	CAGSGAYSYNEQFF	NA	TRBV11-3	TRBJ2-1	NA	14
TGTGCCAGCTCACCTTCTCGGGGGGGAACAGATACGCAGTATTTT	CASSPSRGGTDTQYF	TRBD2	TRBV18	TRBJ2-3	few	15
TGTGCCAGCAGTTCCGCAGGCGTCTATGGCTACACCTTC	CASSSAGVYGYTF	NA	TRBV6-2/TRBV6-3	TRBJ1-2	once	13
TGTGCCAGCAGTCAGATAGCCCCCAGTGATTACGGGACCCAGTACTTC	CASSQIAPSDYGTQYF	NA	TRBV28	TRBJ2-5	NA	16
TGCAGCGGGCGGACAGGGGGCGCCTATGGCTACACCTTC	CSGRTGGAYGYTF	TRBD1	TRBV29-1	TRBJ1-2	NA	13
TGTGCCAGCAGCTCGCAGCAGGGATCCACTGAAGCTTTCTTT	CASSSQQGSTEAFF	NA	TRBV7-3	TRBJ1-1	NA	14
TGTGCCAGCAGCCCTCTTGGGGCCCTCTACGAGCAGTACTTC	CASSPLGALYEQYF	NA	TRBV13	TRBJ2-7	NA	14
TGTGCCAGTATCCGTGGGCCAGACGCTATCTATGGCTACACCTTC	CASIRGPDAIYGYTF	NA	TRBV19	TRBJ1-2	NA	15
TGCGCCAGCAGTGAGGCGGGAGTGAACTCCTACGAGCAGTACTTC	CASSEAGVNSYEQYF	TRBD2	TRBV10-1	TRBJ2-7	few	15
TGTGCCAGCAGCCAAGGGGGACTATCCTCCTACGAGCAGTACTTC	CASSQGGLSSYEQYF	TRBD2	TRBV4-2	TRBJ2-7	NA	15
TGTGCCAGCAGCTCGGGACAGTTCTACGAGCAGTACTTC	CASSSGQFYEQYF	TRBD1	TRBV5-5	TRBJ2-7	NA	13
TGTGCCAGCAGCTTCGAAGCCCAGGGGGCTTTCTTT	CASSFEAQGAFF	NA	TRBV7-9	TRBJ1-1	NA	12